A single sample gave rise to the 6 T cell receptor beta chains below, sequenced in a study of blood T cells in healthy people across ages. PCR was performed a second time for roughly 7 to 12 cycles using a sample-barcoded 5' primer and a J-beta primer mix. TCRdb ran MiXCR on the 5' RACE reads and lists one entry per CDR3 protein. The profile covers around 1,700,000 distinct CDR3 sequences, with 28% appearing a single time and over 7% taken by the ten largest. Specimen: blood. Receptors were obtained from a woman between 25 and 40 years old in good health.

This clonotype was picked up many times. CDR3: CASSYRVAYEQYF. As DNA, the CDR3 is TGTGCCAGCAGTTACCGCGTGGCATACGAGCAGTACTTC. V is TRBV6-2 or TRBV6-3 and J is TRBJ2-7; D is unresolved. The CDR3 loop spans 13 amino acids. V was trimmed by 2 bases and J by 4 bases, leaving 9 bases between them. The germline V gene encodes CDR1 MNHEY and CDR2 SVGEGT.

This clonotype was observed a handful of times. The chain couples TRBV28 to TRBJ2-1; 11 bases agree with TRBD2. The ends lost 5 bases at V and 4 bases at J; junction bases unmatched: 7. The V gene's germline CDR1 is MDHEN and CDR2 SYDVKM. This CDR3 region has 16 residues. DNA for the CDR3: TGTGCCAGCAGTCCAAGACTAGCGGGGAAATACAATGAGCAGTTCTTC. Translation: CASSPRLAGKYNEQFF.

The rearrangement uses TRBV29-1 and TRBJ1-1; tentatively, D is TRBD1 (6 bases). CDR3 length: 11 amino acids. V was trimmed by 6 bases and J by 5 bases, leaving 10 bases between them. CDR1 is SQVTM, CDR2 ANQGSEA, per germline. As DNA, the CDR3 is TGCAGCGTCGCAGGGGAGACTGAAGCTTTCTTT. Translation: CSVAGETEAFF.

CDR3 in amino acids: CASSPDASYGYTF. The CDR3 bases are TGCGCCAGCAGCCCCGACGCAAGCTATGGCTACACCTTC. The chain employs TRBV5-1 and TRBJ1-2, with D hard to call. The CDR3 contains 13 residues. Per the germline V gene, CDR1 is SGHRS and CDR2 is YFSETQ. V was trimmed by 4 bases and J by 4 bases, leaving 11 bases between them.

This chain uses TRBV27 with TRBJ2-5; TRBD1 aligns across 7 bases. Germline V gives CDR1 MNHEY, CDR2 SMNVEV (reference sequence). The CDR3 is 16 residues long. Trimming at V came to 4 bases and at J to 3 bases, leaving 11 bases not matched to a gene. CDR3 loop: CASSSPLKDRKETQYF. The CDR3 coding sequence is TGTGCCAGCAGTTCGCCCCTAAAGGACAGGAAAGAGACCCAGTACTTC.

To note about this clonotype: A much larger clone lies a single base off, so this may be a read error. This rearrangement joins TRBV12-3 or TRBV12-4 to TRBJ2-5; a possible D gene is TRBD1 (6 bases). V was trimmed by 6 bases and J by 11 bases, leaving 19 bases between them. This CDR3 has 13 amino acids. The CDR3 bases are TGTGCCAGCAGACGAAATAGGGACAATGAGCAGTACTTC. It yields the protein CASRRNRDNEQYF.